Below, 26 T cell receptor beta chains from the same sample are listed, as sequenced in a study of Tregs in tolerant kidney transplant recipients. Recipients received nonmyeloablative bone marrow transplants from related graft donors, with transient mixed chimerism. Sequencing was performed with immunoSEQ multiplex PCR; in TCRdb, only in-frame clones are kept and a portion is missing. The sample holds approximately 30,000 clones. The specimen comprised CD4+ T cells from blood (PBMCs), sampled 24 months after the transplant. The receptors were gathered from a human patient who received a combined kidney and bone marrow transplant. Some of the T cells may derive from the graft donor.

As for this clone: The CDR3 is cut off 3 residues early in the read; its end comes from the germline J gene. This chain uses TRBV28 with TRBJ1-1; no definite D call. The CDR3 is made up of 13 amino acids. V gave up 5 bases and J gave up 0 bases, with 7 bases separating them. Germline V gene data show CDR1 as MDHEN and CDR2 as SYDVKM. The part of the CDR3 DNA that was read is TGTGCCAGCAGTAAATCAGTGAACACTGAA. This sequence encodes CASSKSVNTE. The complete CDR3 sequence is CASSKSVNTEAFF.

In the case of this clone: The read ends 3 residues early relative to the CDR3; the germline J gene fills the gap. This chain connects TRBV18 to TRBJ2-3; no clear D gene. Germline V gives CDR1 KGHSH, CDR2 LQKENI. The CDR3 is made up of 14 amino acids. V was cut by 3 bases and J by 1 base, with 8 bases left in between. The CDR3 sequence: CASSPDTGTDTQYF. The sequenced part of the CDR3 DNA is TGTGCCAGCTCACCCGATACGGGCACAGATACG.

In the case of this clone: With the read ending 3 residues before the CDR3 end, the germline J gene is used to fill in that end. The chain joins TRBV18 to TRBJ2-6; D gene ambiguous. Between the trimmed V and J ends, which lost 2 bases and 1 base, there was a span of 18 bases. The CDR3 contains 19 residues. Germline V gene data show CDR1 as KGHSH and CDR2 as LQKENI. The CDR3 region is CASSPEGLLPLSGANVLTF. CDR3 DNA, as far as it was read: TGTGCCAGCTCACCAGAAGGGCTCCTCCCCCTGTCTGGGGCCAACGTC.

Concerning this clone: The CDR3 end falls 3 residues outside the read, so it is completed with the germline J gene. J is TRBJ2-5 and V is TRBV5-1; 8 bases are a match to TRBD2. The junction had 3 bases not matched to a gene; V was cut back by 0 bases and J by 2 bases. Germline CDR1 SGHRS, CDR2 YFSETQ. This CDR3 is 15 amino acids long. The CDR3 bases that were read are TGCGCCAGCAGCTTGGCTCTAGCGGGTCAAGAGACC. It translates to CASSLALAGQET. The whole CDR3 sequence is CASSLALAGQETQYF. Variable domain in full (rest from reference TRBV5-1 and TRBJ2-5): KAGVTQTPRYLIKTRGQQVTLSCSPISGHRSVSWYQQTPGQGLQFLFEYFSETQRNKGNFPGRFSGRQFSNSRSEMNVSTLELGDSALYLCASSLALAGQETQYFGPGTRLLVL.

Details on this clone: The CDR3 extends 3 residues past the end of the read, so its final part is completed from the germline J gene. The V gene is TRBV5-1, the J gene TRBJ2-3; D ambiguous. Germline V CDR1 and CDR2: SGHRS, YFSETQ. CDR3 size: 12 residues. V was trimmed by 1 base and J by 3 bases, leaving 3 bases between them. CDR3 sequence: CASSLLTDTQYF. The sequenced CDR3 bases are TGCGCCAGCAGCTTGCTGACAGATACG.

Details on this clone: The observed sequence ends 3 residues before the CDR3 terminus, with the missing tail filled in from the germline J gene. The chain carries TRBV20-1 and TRBJ1-2; D might be TRBD1 (6 bases). The CDR3 totals 13 residues. Looked up from germline, CDR1 is DFQATT and CDR2 is SNEGSKA (reference sequence). V lost 4 bases, J lost 1 base, and 10 bases lay in between. The CDR3 sequence is CSAIRDNNYGYTF. The CDR3 DNA, read in part, is TGCAGTGCTATCCGGGACAATAACTATGGC.

CDR3 bases read: TGTGCCAGCAGCTTAGGTTCGGGACAGGCCTACGAG. This translates into CASSLGSGQAYE. The whole CDR3 region reads CASSLGSGQAYEQYF. The rearrangement uses TRBV7-2 and TRBJ2-7, with 8 bases matching TRBD1. Read data end 3 residues before the CDR3 end; the end is taken from the germline J gene. Germline V gene lookup returns CDR1 SGHTA and CDR2 FQGNSA. The length of the CDR3 is 15 residues. V was pared by 1 base and J by 2 bases, with 4 bases of the junction left unmatched.

A remark on this clone: With the read ending 3 residues before the CDR3 end, the germline J gene is used to fill in that end. The gene calls are TRBV5-1 and TRBJ2-1, with D hard to call. Germline V gene data show CDR1 as SGHRS and CDR2 as YFSETQ. This CDR3 is built from 15 residues. Trimming took off 0 bases at V and 0 bases at J, with 7 bases between the two ends. Partial CDR3 DNA: TGCGCCAGCAGCTTGGGAGCGAGCTCCTACAATGAG. It codes for CASSLGASSYNE. The CDR3 in its entirety is CASSLGASSYNEQFF.

With regard to this clone: The read gets to within 3 residues of the CDR3 end, and the germline J gene fills in the rest. This chain connects TRBV5-4 to TRBJ1-1; TRBD1 agrees at 7 bases. Germline loops: CDR1 SGHNT, CDR2 YYREEE (reference sequence). This CDR3 is built from 15 residues. The J segment lost 2 bases and the V segment lost 4 bases, leaving 8 bases of the junction unmatched. Partial CDR3 DNA: TGTGCCAGCAGCCCCTGGGGGACAGTTAACACTGAA. This encodes CASSPWGTVNTE. The whole CDR3 protein is CASSPWGTVNTEAFF.

Note on this clone: The sequence runs out 3 residues before the end of the CDR3; the remainder is reconstructed from the germline J gene. The V gene is TRBV7-9, the J gene TRBJ2-7, with TRBD2 as a possible D gene (5 bases). Germline-derived CDR1 and CDR2 are SEHNR and FQNEAQ (reference sequence). The CDR3 has 13 residues. With 2 bases removed from V and 4 bases from J, the gap between germline ends came to 9 bases. CDR3 DNA (partial): TGTGCCAGCAGCTTATCCGGGGTTTACGAG. It yields the protein CASSLSGVYE. Given in full, the CDR3 is CASSLSGVYEQYF.

Concerning this clone: Read data end 3 residues before the CDR3 end; the end is taken from the germline J gene. The V call is TRBV18, the J call TRBJ1-5, with D perhaps matching TRBD1 (5 bases). Germline-derived CDR1 and CDR2 are KGHSH and LQKENI. The CDR3 covers 15 residues. V shed 2 bases and J shed 4 bases, with 12 bases lying between them. The CDR3 loop is CASSPLAGKNQPQHF. CDR3 DNA, as far as it was read: TGTGCCAGCTCACCATTGGCAGGGAAGAATCAGCCC.

Turning to this clone: The CDR3 end is not reached by the read, which stops 3 residues before it; the germline J gene fills it in. The gene calls are TRBV7-2 and TRBJ2-2; D gene unclear. The CDR3 runs to 12 residues. V dropped 5 bases and J dropped 6 bases, with 7 bases sitting between them. Germline-derived CDR1 and CDR2 are SGHTA and FQGNSA. The CDR3 DNA, read in part, is TGTGCCAGCAGCCGCCAGGCCGGGGAG. Translation: CASSRQAGE. The entire CDR3 is CASSRQAGELFF.

Points on this clone: The read ends 3 residues shy of where the CDR3 ends; the end is completed using the germline J gene. This sequence joins TRBV18 and TRBJ2-7; 7 bases align to TRBD1. Losses at the gene ends were 1 base for V and 1 base for J; bases not matched to a gene: 7. Germline V CDR1 and CDR2: KGHSH, LQKENI. The CDR3 has 16 residues. The chain's CDR3 is CASSPLAGTDSYEQYF. The part of the CDR3 DNA that was read is TGTGCCAGCTCACCACTTGCCGGGACAGATTCCTACGAG.

With respect to this clone: The CDR3 is cut off 3 residues early in the read; its end comes from the germline J gene. The gene calls are TRBV7-3 and TRBJ2-3; D might be TRBD1 (6 bases). The CDR3 consists of 13 residues. CDR1 is SGHTA, CDR2 FQGTGA, per germline. V was trimmed by 5 bases and J by 6 bases, leaving 12 bases between them. The covered CDR3 bases are TGTGCCAGCAGCGCAAACAGGGAGGATACG. Translated, it gives CASSANREDT. Given in full, the CDR3 is CASSANREDTQYF.

About this clone itself: The CDR3 is cut off 3 residues early in the read; its end comes from the germline J gene. V and J are TRBV7-9 and TRBJ2-2, with 7 bases that match TRBD2. Per the germline V gene, CDR1 is SEHNR and CDR2 is FQNEAQ (reference sequence). There are 15 residues in the CDR3. The junction had 11 bases not matched to a gene; V was cut back by 7 bases and J by 6 bases. The CDR3 DNA, read in part, is TGTGCCAGCACCACTCAGGGAGGGGTTCCCGGGGAG. It is translated as CASTTQGGVPGE. The CDR3 reads in full as CASTTQGGVPGELFF.

Comment on this clone: Read data end 3 residues before the CDR3 end; the end is taken from the germline J gene. The chain couples TRBV30 to TRBJ1-1, with D perhaps matching TRBD1 (5 bases). Germline CDR1 GTSNPN, CDR2 SVGIG (reference sequence). The CDR3 runs 13 residues. Deletions cut 5 bases from V and 3 bases from J, with 13 bases between. The CDR3 reads CAWGRQPHTEAFF. CDR3 DNA (partial): TGTGCCTGGGGGCGACAGCCTCACACTGAA.

In regard to this clone: The read comes to an end 3 residues before the CDR3 does, leaving the germline J gene to fill in the end. The chain combines TRBV19 with TRBJ1-1; D is possibly TRBD1 (6 bases). The CDR3 is 14 residues long. Trimming stripped 7 bases from V and 4 bases from J, with 16 bases between. Per the germline V gene, CDR1 is LNHDA and CDR2 is SQIVND (reference sequence). CDR3 residues: CASTGGRLGTEAFF. The CDR3 DNA, read in part, is TGTGCCAGTACGGGGGGGCGCTTGGGCACTGAA.

On this clone itself: The junction shows a germline mismatch at one end, possibly a read error. The read is 3 residues too short to cover the CDR3 end, so that end is filled in from the germline J gene. The rearrangement uses TRBV20-1 and TRBJ2-1, with D possibly matching TRBD1 (5 bases). The CDR3 is 15 amino acids. Per germline, CDR1 DFQATT and CDR2 SNEGSKA (reference sequence). CDR3 DNA, as far as it was read: TGCAGTGCAGAGGTCAGGGTCTTCTCCTACGATGAG. Its translation is CSAEVRVFSYDE. Given in full, the CDR3 is CSAEVRVFSYDEQFF.

CDR3 amino acids: CASSLDRGIGYTF. Incomplete CDR3 DNA: TGTGCCAGCAGTTTAGACAGGGGGATCGGC. This chain joins TRBV28 and TRBJ1-2, with 9 bases identical to TRBD1. The sequenced fragment ends 3 residues before the CDR3 boundary, so the rest is inferred from the germline J gene. CDR1 is MDHEN and CDR2 is SYDVKM in the germline V gene. This CDR3 spans 13 amino acids.

Comment on this clone: From the germline J gene comes the end of the CDR3, since the read stops 3 residues before it. This chain connects TRBV6-2 or TRBV6-3 to TRBJ2-7; the D is unclear. V dropped 6 bases and J dropped 6 bases, with 12 bases sitting between them. Germline V gene data show CDR1 as MNHEY and CDR2 as SVGEGT. The CDR3 is 12 amino acids. CDR3 bases read: TGTGCCAGCAGCCGAACCGCGATCGAG. It translates to CASSRTAIE. The whole CDR3 sequence reads CASSRTAIEQYF.

As regards this clone: With the read ending 3 residues before the CDR3 end, the germline J gene is used to fill in that end. The chain has TRBV7-2 and TRBJ1-6; D is perhaps TRBD1 (5 bases). The CDR3 runs 13 residues. Germline V gives CDR1 SGHTA, CDR2 FQGNSA. V was shortened by 8 bases and J by 10 bases, with 15 bases between the two germline ends. The CDR3 bases that were read are TGTGCCAGCGCCGACAGCCGGGTGTCACCC. Its protein product is CASADSRVSP. The whole CDR3 sequence is CASADSRVSPLHF.

Concerning this clone itself: Coverage ceases 3 residues before the CDR3 finishes, and the germline J gene fills in the end. The genes are TRBV7-2 and TRBJ1-1; tentatively, D is TRBD1 (6 bases). The CDR3 is 13 amino acids. V lost 4 bases and J 5 bases, leaving 11 bases between the germline ends. CDR1 SGHTA and CDR2 FQGNSA come from the germline V gene. CDR3 DNA (partial): TGTGCCAGCAGCTCACAGGGAGAGACTGAA. Translation: CASSSQGETE. From start to end, the CDR3 is CASSSQGETEAFF.

As concerns this clone: The CDR3 end is not reached by the read, which stops 3 residues before it; the germline J gene fills it in. The chain has TRBV30 and TRBJ2-3; 13 nucleotides match TRBD2. The germline V gene encodes CDR1 GTSNPN and CDR2 SVGIG (reference sequence). The ends lost 3 bases at V and 4 bases at J; junction bases unmatched: 4. The CDR3 has 15 amino acids. The sequenced CDR3 bases are TGTGCCTGGAGGCTGACTAGCGGGAGGTCAGATACG. As protein: CAWRLTSGRSDT. The whole CDR3 protein is CAWRLTSGRSDTQYF. The full variable domain, its missing parts supplied by reference TRBV30 and TRBJ2-3, is SQTIHQWPATLVQPVGSPLSLECTVEGTSNPNLYWYRQAAGRGLQLLFYSVGIGQISSEVPQNLSASRPQDRQFILSSKKLLLSDSGFYLCAWRLTSGRSDTQYFGPGTRLTVL.

A word on this clone: With the read ending 3 residues before the CDR3 end, the germline J gene is used to fill in that end. This rearrangement joins TRBV30 to TRBJ2-7; D is possibly TRBD2 (5 bases). Trimming cost V 4 bases and J 1 base, with 8 bases left between them. Germline V gene data show CDR1 as GTSNPN and CDR2 as SVGIG (reference sequence). This CDR3 comprises 12 residues. The chain's CDR3 is CAWNRGSYEQYF. The sequenced part of the CDR3 DNA is TGTGCCTGGAATCGCGGGTCCTACGAG. Combining the CDR3 with reference TRBV30 and TRBJ2-7 gives the whole variable domain SQTIHQWPATLVQPVGSPLSLECTVEGTSNPNLYWYRQAAGRGLQLLFYSVGIGQISSEVPQNLSASRPQDRQFILSSKKLLLSDSGFYLCAWNRGSYEQYFGPGTRLTVT.

In regard to this clone: The read stops 3 residues short of the end of the CDR3; the missing end is completed from the germline J gene. The chain joins TRBV2 to TRBJ2-7; 7 bases fit TRBD1. Unmatched junction bases numbered 14, after V lost 11 bases and J lost 4 bases. Per germline, CDR1 SNHLY and CDR2 FYNNEI. The CDR3 length is 14 residues. This chain's CDR3 is CAARTPGQLYEQYF. The DNA read from the CDR3 is TGTGCCGCGAGGACCCCGGGACAGTTGTACGAG.

On this clone: The sequence runs out 3 residues before the end of the CDR3; the remainder is reconstructed from the germline J gene. The chain links TRBV30 to TRBJ2-3; no definite D call. The V and J ends lost 1 base and 0 bases respectively, with 8 bases between them. CDR3 size: 14 residues. Germline V gene sequence: CDR1 GTSNPN, CDR2 SVGIG (reference sequence). The CDR3 here is CAWSEGASTDTQYF. CDR3 bases read: TGTGCCTGGAGTGAGGGTGCTAGCACAGATACG.